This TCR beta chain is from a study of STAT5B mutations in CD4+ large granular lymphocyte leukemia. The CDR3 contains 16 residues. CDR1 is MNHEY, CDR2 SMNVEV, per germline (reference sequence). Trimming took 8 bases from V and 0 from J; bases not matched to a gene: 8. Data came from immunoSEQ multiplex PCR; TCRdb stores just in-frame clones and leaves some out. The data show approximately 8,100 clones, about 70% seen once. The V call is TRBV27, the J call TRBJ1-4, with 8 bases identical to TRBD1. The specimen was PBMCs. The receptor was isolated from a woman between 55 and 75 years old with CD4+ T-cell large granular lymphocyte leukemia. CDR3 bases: TGTGCCAGCGGTCGACAGGGGTATGCAACTAATGAAAAACTGTTTTTT. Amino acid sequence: CASGRQGYATNEKLFF.